The rows below give T cell receptor beta chains drawn from one sample of a study of monozygotic twins with inflammatory bowel disease. TCRdb reanalyzed the 5' RACE reads and collapses them to one entry per CDR3 protein, without DNA. Its listing shows roughly 200,000 distinct CDR3 sequences. Sequencing was done on a sample of blood. These receptors originate from a human donor with ulcerative colitis or Crohn's disease, or a healthy co-twin of an affected twin (not recorded which). The CDR3 runs from the conserved cysteine through the conserved F or W. The order of the fields is J gene, V gene, CDR3 protein.

TRBJ1-3,TRBV9,CASSVAPSGNGNTIYF
TRBJ1-6,TRBV27,CASSSPTGQGTGSPLHF
TRBJ2-5,TRBV7-3,CASSPAREETQYF
TRBJ1-1,TRBV5-1,CASSFVAGRSGTEAFF
TRBJ2-5,TRBV4-3,CASSQTRYLQETQYF
TRBJ2-7,TRBV7-6,CASSFGGGDEQYF
TRBJ1-2,TRBV19,CASRTDLNYGYTF
TRBJ1-1,TRBV18,CASSPPAGGTEAFF
TRBJ2-7,TRBV20-1,CSASGDTSYEQYF
TRBJ1-2,TRBV29-1,CSVETRDITNYGYTF
TRBJ2-7,TRBV6-1,CASSPNRDGSYEQYF
TRBJ1-4,TRBV20-1,CSAEIREKLFF
TRBJ2-4,TRBV5-1,CASSFDVGRDIQYF
TRBJ2-4,TRBV19,CASSFPDRAKNIQYF
TRBJ1-1,TRBV25-1,CASTSAAPNTEAFF
TRBJ2-1,TRBV24-1,CATRDRTSGFNEQFF
TRBJ2-5,TRBV6-5,CASSYYVGGQETQYF
TRBJ2-5,TRBV19,CASTFRGGETQYF
TRBJ1-1,TRBV7-8,CASSLARAGTVVRNTEAFF
TRBJ2-2,TRBV5-4,CASSLKQDGSGELFF
TRBJ2-2,TRBV7-3,CASSVGVGDTGELFF
TRBJ2-2,TRBV11-2,CASSSDWTNTGELFF
TRBJ2-1,TRBV24-1,CATGESGRWNEQFF
TRBJ2-2,TRBV7-3,CASSLQGASNTGELFF
TRBJ2-2,TRBV4-2,CASSQESGSTGELFF
TRBJ2-1,TRBV4-1,CASSQVGGLAGGHHNEQFF
TRBJ2-3,TRBV4-1,CASSHSEGLPDPDTQYF
TRBJ2-7,TRBV7-2,CASSRGPPSGYEQYF
TRBJ2-7,TRBV6-2/TRBV6-3,CASSYHLSYEQYF
TRBJ1-1,TRBV5-1,CASSGDIRGTEAFF
TRBJ2-4,TRBV5-5,CASSQGPSIAKNIQYF
TRBJ1-1,TRBV7-8,CASSLRTGRLTMNTEAFF
TRBJ2-6,TRBV15,CATRGRGRVDSGANVLTF
TRBJ2-1,TRBV11-2,CASRPRWAVDNEQFF
TRBJ1-1,TRBV7-2,CASSLRGSAEAFF
TRBJ1-1,TRBV29-1,CSVWTGENTEAFF
TRBJ1-1,TRBV5-1,CASSLGQAFNTEAFF
TRBJ2-2,TRBV11-2,CASSLAQGDTGELFF
TRBJ1-4,TRBV29-1,CSVEVGGRSITNEKLFF
TRBJ1-1,TRBV18,CASSLHFNTEAFF